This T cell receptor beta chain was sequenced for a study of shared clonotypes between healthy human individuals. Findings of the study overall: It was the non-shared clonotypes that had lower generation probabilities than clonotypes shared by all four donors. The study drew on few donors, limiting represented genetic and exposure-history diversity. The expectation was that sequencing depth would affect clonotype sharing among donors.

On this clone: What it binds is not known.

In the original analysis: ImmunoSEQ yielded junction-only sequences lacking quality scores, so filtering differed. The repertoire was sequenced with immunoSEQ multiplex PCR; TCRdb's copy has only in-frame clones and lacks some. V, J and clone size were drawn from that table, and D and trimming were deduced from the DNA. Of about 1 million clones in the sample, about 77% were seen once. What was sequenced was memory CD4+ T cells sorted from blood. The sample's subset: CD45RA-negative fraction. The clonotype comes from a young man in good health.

For the CDR3, the DNA is TGTGCCAGCAGCCAAGCTGCTTCTGGCGGGGGCCCTGGGGCCAACGTCCTGACTTTC. Translation gives CASSQAASGGGPGANVLTF. The rearrangement joins TRBV4-2 to TRBJ2-6; possible D gene TRBD2, 7 bases. The CDR3 spans 19 residues. V gave up 1 base and J gave up 2 bases, with 18 bases separating them. Germline loops: CDR1 LGHNA, CDR2 YNFKEQ.